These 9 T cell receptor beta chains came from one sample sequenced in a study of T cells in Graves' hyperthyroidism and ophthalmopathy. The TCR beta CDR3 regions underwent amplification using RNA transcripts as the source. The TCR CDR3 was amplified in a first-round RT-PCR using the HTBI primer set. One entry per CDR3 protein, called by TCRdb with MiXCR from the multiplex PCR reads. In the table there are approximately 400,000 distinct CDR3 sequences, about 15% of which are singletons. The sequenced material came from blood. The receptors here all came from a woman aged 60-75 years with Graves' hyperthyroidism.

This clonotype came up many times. CDR3 loop: CAISGQSFRYEQYF. For the CDR3, the DNA is TGTGCCATCAGTGGACAGTCTTTTCGGTACGAGCAGTACTTC. V gene TRBV10-3 combines with J gene TRBJ2-7; maybe TRBD1 (5 bases). Deletions cut 4 bases from V and 4 bases from J, with 14 bases between. This CDR3 is 14 amino acids long. CDR1 and CDR2 from the germline V gene are ENHRY and SYGVKD.

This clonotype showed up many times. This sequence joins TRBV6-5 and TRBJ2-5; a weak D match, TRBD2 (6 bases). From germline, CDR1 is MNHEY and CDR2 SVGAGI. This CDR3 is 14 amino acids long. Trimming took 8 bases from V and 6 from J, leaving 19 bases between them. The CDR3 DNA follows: TGTGCCAGCTCTGCTAGCGAGTTCAGAAAGACCCAGTACTTC. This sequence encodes CASSASEFRKTQYF.

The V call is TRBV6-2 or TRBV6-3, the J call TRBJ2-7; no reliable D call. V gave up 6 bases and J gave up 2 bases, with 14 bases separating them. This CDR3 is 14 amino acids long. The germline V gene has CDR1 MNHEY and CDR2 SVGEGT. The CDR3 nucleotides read TGTGCCAGCAGATCCAGGCTCAGCCCCTACGAGCAGTACTTC. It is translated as CASRSRLSPYEQYF.

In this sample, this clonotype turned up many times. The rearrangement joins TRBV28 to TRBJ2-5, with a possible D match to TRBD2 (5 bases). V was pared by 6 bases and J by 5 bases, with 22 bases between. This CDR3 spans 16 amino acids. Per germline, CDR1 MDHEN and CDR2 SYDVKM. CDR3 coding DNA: TGTGCCAGCAGCCTTAACCCTGCGAGGGCATCGGAGACCCAGTACTTC. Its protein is CASSLNPARASETQYF.

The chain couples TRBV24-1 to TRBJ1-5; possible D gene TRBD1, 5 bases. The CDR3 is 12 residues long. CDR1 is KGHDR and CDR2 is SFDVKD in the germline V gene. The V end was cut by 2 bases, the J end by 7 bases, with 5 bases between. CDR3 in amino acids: CATSDSGQPQHF. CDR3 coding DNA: TGTGCCACCAGTGATTCAGGGCAGCCCCAGCATTTT.

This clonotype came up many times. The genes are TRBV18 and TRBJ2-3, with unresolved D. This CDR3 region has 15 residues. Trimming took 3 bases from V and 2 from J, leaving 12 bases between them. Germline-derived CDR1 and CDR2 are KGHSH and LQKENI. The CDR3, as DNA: TGTGCCAGCTCACCTCGCCCCCAGCCCACAGATACGCAGTATTTT. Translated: CASSPRPQPTDTQYF.

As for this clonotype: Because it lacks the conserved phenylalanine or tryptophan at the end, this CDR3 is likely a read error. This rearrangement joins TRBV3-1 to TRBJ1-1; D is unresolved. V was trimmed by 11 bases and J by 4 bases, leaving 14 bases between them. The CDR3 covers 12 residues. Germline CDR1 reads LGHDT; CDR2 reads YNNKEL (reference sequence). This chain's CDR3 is CASGPRSTEAFL. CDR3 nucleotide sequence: TGTGCCTCCGGACCGAGGAGCACTGAAGCTTTCCTT.

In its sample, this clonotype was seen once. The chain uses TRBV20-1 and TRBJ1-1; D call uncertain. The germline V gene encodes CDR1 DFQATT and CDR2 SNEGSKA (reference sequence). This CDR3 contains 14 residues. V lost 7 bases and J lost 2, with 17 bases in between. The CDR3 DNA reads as TGCAGTGTTGACTCCCTCGGGATTAACACTGAAGCTTTCTTT. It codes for CSVDSLGINTEAFF.

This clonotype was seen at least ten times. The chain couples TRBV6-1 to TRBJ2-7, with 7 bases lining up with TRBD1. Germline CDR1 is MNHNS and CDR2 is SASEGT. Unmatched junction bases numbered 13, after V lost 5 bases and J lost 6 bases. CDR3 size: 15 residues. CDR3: CASSIRQGQTGEQYF. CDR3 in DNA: TGTGCCAGCAGTATACGACAGGGTCAGACGGGCGAGCAGTACTTC.